This TCR beta chain stems from a study of T cell repertoires in ileal Crohn's disease. Overall study: Roughly 40% were active smokers at surgery; median disease duration was roughly 7.9 years.

Remarks on this clone: The antigen remains unidentified.

Using immunoSEQ multiplex PCR, the repertoire was profiled, and TCRdb retains in-frame clones only, with some absent. The data hold more than 13,000 clones, with 78% observed a single time. CDR1 and CDR2 (germline): SGDLS, YYNGEE. Between the trimmed V and J ends, which lost 3 bases and 4 bases, there was a span of 16 bases. This CDR3 region has 16 residues. Time point meaning: neoterminal ileum biopsy at postoperative endoscopy, about 6 months after surgery. Patients were adults with ileal or ileocolonic Crohn's disease needing resection. Broader study findings: Within the first postoperative year, endoscopy came at median roughly seven months. Active smokers at surgery had more clonal expansions than non-smokers.

This chain links TRBV9 with TRBJ1-4, with D tentatively TRBD1 (5 bases). Sequenced sample: ileal tissue. This sequence was found in an adult with Crohn's disease. CDR3 in DNA: TGTGCCAGCAGCGAGCTGGGGAACAGGATTAATGAAAAACTGTTTTTT. Translation: CASSELGNRINEKLFF.